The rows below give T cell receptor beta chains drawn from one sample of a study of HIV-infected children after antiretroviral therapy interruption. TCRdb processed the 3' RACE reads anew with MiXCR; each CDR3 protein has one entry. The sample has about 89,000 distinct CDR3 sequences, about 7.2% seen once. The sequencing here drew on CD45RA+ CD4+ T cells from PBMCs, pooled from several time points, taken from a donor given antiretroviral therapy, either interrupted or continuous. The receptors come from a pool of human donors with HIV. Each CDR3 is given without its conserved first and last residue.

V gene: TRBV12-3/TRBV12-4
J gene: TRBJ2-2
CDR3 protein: ASRVRGWAGELF

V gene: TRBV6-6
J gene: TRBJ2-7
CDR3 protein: ASREARYEQY

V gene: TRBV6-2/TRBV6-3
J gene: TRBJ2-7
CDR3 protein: ASTALAGVLSRISYEQY

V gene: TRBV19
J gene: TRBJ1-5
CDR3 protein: ASSGRDGNLYSNQPQH

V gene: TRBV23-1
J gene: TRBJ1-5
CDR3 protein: ASTLETDNQPQH

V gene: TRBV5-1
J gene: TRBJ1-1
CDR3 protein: ASSWDRATEAF

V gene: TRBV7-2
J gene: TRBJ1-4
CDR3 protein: ASSLGGTNEKLF

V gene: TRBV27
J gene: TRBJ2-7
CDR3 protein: ASRQPGQGYNEQY

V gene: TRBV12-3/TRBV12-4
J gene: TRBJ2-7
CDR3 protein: ASSPGQGLYEQY

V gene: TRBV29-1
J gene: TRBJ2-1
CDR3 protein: SVEWLGNEQF

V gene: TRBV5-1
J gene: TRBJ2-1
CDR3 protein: ASRAPGTVSYNEQF

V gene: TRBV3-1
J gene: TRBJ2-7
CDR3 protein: ASSHRRVGYEQY

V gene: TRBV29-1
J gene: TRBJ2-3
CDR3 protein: SVESRRGSTDTQY

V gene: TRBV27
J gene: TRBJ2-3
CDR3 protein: ASADRGGTDTQY

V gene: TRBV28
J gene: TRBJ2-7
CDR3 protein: ASSPGRSYEQY

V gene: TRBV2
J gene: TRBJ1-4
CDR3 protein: ASRGQATNEKLF

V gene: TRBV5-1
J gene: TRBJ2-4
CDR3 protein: ASSPRQGRGNIQY